The T cell receptor (beta chain) under discussion was sequenced for a study of blood T cells in healthy people across ages. The study, taken as a whole, reports: Both higher diversity and more naive CD4+ cells marked long-lived donors when set against aged donors. In the absence of known donor CMV status, changes in expanded clonotypes were possibly confounded. Diversity estimated from one million T cells was considered an underestimate.

This CDR3 has 16 residues. Trimming removed 5 bases from V and 3 bases from J; junction bases left unmatched: 7. To note about this clonotype: Antigen specificity is unknown.

Sample-barcoded 5' priming and a J-beta primer mix drove a second PCR of roughly 7 to 11 cycles. TCRdb re-called the 5' RACE reads with MiXCR, one entry per CDR3 protein. The top ten clones hold 20% of a sample with approximately 730,000 distinct CDR3 sequences, roughly 47% of them seen once. Input material: blood. This clonotype was obtained from a woman between 55 and 75 years old in good health. The chain carries TRBV12-3 or TRBV12-4 and TRBJ2-7; 13 bases are a match to TRBD2. CDR3 sequence (DNA): TGTGCCAGCAGTCCCAATCGACTAGCGGGAGGCTACGAGCAGTACTTC. Encoded protein: CASSPNRLAGGYEQYF.